The clone carrying this TCR beta chain was observed a handful of times. As yet, its antigen is unknown. The sample is drawn from a study of regulatory T cells in long-lasting Graves disease. Overall study findings and caveats: Persistent cases favored TRBV28, TRBJ1-2 and TRBJ2-5. Persistent patients shared fewer than 3,500 public clonotypes among themselves. Newly diagnosed patients shared fewer, at 900 to 1,000. Researchers examined only peripheral blood and not thyroid tissue.

Arm-PCR of CDR3 regions with iRepertoire HTBI primers generated TCR beta libraries. MiXCR was run by TCRdb on the multiplex PCR reads, yielding one entry per CDR3 protein. The repertoire holds roughly 500,000 distinct CDR3 sequences, 20% to 25% seen once, with 6.5% to 8% in the top ten. Sample time point: persistent/refractory GD, antithyroid drugs over 5 years with positive TRAb. With RNA extracted from PBMCs as input, the TCR library was made. Graves' disease was diagnosed by American Thyroid Association guidelines. CDR3 length equals 14 residues. The germline CDR1 and CDR2 sequences are MDHEN and SYDVKM. Trimming cost V 10 bases and J 0 bases, with 10 bases left between them.

The sample in question was peripheral blood mononuclear cells (PBMCs), obtained when the disease was refractory, from a patient treated with antithyroid drugs. The chain uses TRBV28 and TRBJ1-6, with D possibly TRBD1 on 5 matching bases. The receptor's source is a female donor with Graves disease. CDR3 in DNA: TGTGCCACCAGGGCGAGCTCCTATAATTCACCCCTCCACTTT. Translating it yields CATRASSYNSPLHF.